Listed here are 20 T cell receptor beta chains from one sample, sequenced in a study of T cell responses to AZD1222 COVID-19 vaccine. Libraries were prepared by immunoSEQ multiplex PCR; TCRdb keeps only in-frame clonotypes and omits some of them. The sample holds 100,000 or so clones; roughly 85% are singletons and the top ten take approximately 6%. The sequencing used peripheral blood, collected on day 0 of AZD1222 vaccination. The receptors shown here come from an adult in good health.

The chain carries TRBV6-5 and TRBJ1-1, with D possibly being TRBD1 (6 bases). The CDR3 contains 12 residues. Per the germline V gene, CDR1 is MNHEY and CDR2 is SVGAGI. Deletions cut 6 bases from V and 5 bases from J, with 10 bases between. The CDR3 bases are TGTGCCAGCAGATCAGGGGTGACTGAAGCTTTCTTT. Translation: CASRSGVTEAFF.

V usage is TRBV25-1 and J usage is TRBJ1-1; D is perhaps TRBD1 (6 bases). Between the trimmed V and J ends, which lost 7 bases and 5 bases, there was a span of 11 bases. Per germline, CDR1 MGHDK and CDR2 SYGVNS. CDR3 length equals 12 residues. Here the CDR3 DNA reads TGTGCCAGCACAGGGGCCGGGACTGAAGCTTTCTTT. Amino acid sequence: CASTGAGTEAFF. The variable domain in full, with the rest retrieved from reference TRBV25-1 and TRBJ1-1, is EADIYQTPRYLVIGTGKKITLECSQTMGHDKMYWYQQDPGMELHLIHYSYGVNSTEKGDLSSESTVSRIRTEHFPLTLESARPSHTSQYLCASTGAGTEAFFGQGTRLTVV.

In DNA form, the CDR3 reads TGTGCCACCAGCAGAGCCGGAGGTAGCTATGGCTACACCTTC. Its translation: CATSRAGGSYGYTF. The V gene is TRBV15, the J gene TRBJ1-2; D gene unclear. The CDR3 length is 14 residues. The germline V and J ends were trimmed by 1 base and 4 bases, with 10 bases remaining between them. The germline V gene has CDR1 LNHNV and CDR2 YYDKDF (reference sequence).

The chain has TRBV29-1 and TRBJ1-1; the match to TRBD1 covers 11 bases. The CDR3 sequence is 16 residues long. From germline, CDR1 is SQVTM and CDR2 ANQGSEA. V shed 3 bases, J shed 6 bases, and the junction held 12 bases outside the gene matches. CDR3 nucleotide sequence: TGCAGCGTTGACGTTAGTAGGACAGGGGGCATCGCTGAAGCTTTCTTT. It encodes CSVDVSRTGGIAEAFF.

The rearrangement links TRBV29-1 to TRBJ2-5, with D tentatively TRBD2 (5 bases). The CDR3 is 10 residues long. CDR1 and CDR2 (germline): SQVTM, ANQGSEA. Trimming removed 5 bases from V and 5 bases from J, with 6 bases in between. CDR3 in DNA: TGCAGCGTTCCTAGCGAGACCCAGTACTTC. Its translation: CSVPSETQYF.

The rearrangement uses TRBV5-1 and TRBJ2-2, with TRBD1 as a possible D gene (5 bases). Germline CDR1 reads SGHRS; CDR2 reads YFSETQ. The CDR3 is 14 residues long. Trimming stripped 4 bases from V and 7 bases from J, with 14 bases between. As DNA, the CDR3 is TGCGCCAGCAGCCCCGGACAACTCGGCGGGGAGCTGTTTTTT. Translation gives CASSPGQLGGELFF.

J is TRBJ2-7 and V is TRBV5-1, with unresolved D. The CDR3 is 14 residues long. V dropped 0 bases and J dropped 5 bases, with 12 bases sitting between them. CDR1 is SGHRS, CDR2 YFSETQ, per germline. The CDR3 nucleotides read TGCGCCAGCAGCTTGGAACCCTCGGGCGACGAGCAGTACTTC. As protein: CASSLEPSGDEQYF.

CDR3 bases: TGTGCCAGCAGCAGAGGACTAGCGGGAGGGCCGCTCGAGCAGTACTTC. Translation: CASSRGLAGGPLEQYF. The rearrangement uses TRBV7-9 and TRBJ2-7, with 15 bases lining up with TRBD2. J was trimmed by 6 bases and V by 5 bases; bases with no gene match: 8. This CDR3 comprises 16 residues. Germline V gives CDR1 SEHNR, CDR2 FQNEAQ (reference sequence).

This clone was found a few times. V usage is TRBV3-1 (or the pseudogene TRBV3-2) and J usage is TRBJ1-6; D is perhaps TRBD1 (5 bases). V gave up 11 bases and J gave up 3 bases, with 17 bases separating them. The germline gives CDR1 LGHDT, CDR2 YNNKEL (reference sequence). CDR3 length: 15 amino acids. The CDR3 is CAAPGRKLYNSPLHF. In DNA, the CDR3 is TGTGCCGCCCCGGGACGGAAGCTCTATAATTCACCCCTCCACTTT.

This chain joins TRBV6-6 and TRBJ1-1; D call uncertain. The CDR3 length is 16 residues. The V and J ends lost 2 bases and 3 bases respectively, with 16 bases between them. The germline V gene has CDR1 MNHNY and CDR2 SVGAGI (reference sequence). The CDR3 sequence is CASSYSPRRSDTEAFF. CDR3 in DNA: TGTGCCAGCAGTTACAGTCCCCGCAGGTCGGACACTGAAGCTTTCTTT.

V and J are TRBV3-1 (or the pseudogene TRBV3-2) and TRBJ1-1; possible D gene TRBD1, 6 bases. Germline values: CDR1 LGHDT, CDR2 YNNKEL (reference sequence). The CDR3 consists of 14 residues. V was cut by 1 base and J by 11 bases, with 17 bases left in between. The DNA of the CDR3 is TGTGCCAGCAGCCAAGTCCACGCAGGGGACAAGGCTTTCTTT. This translates into CASSQVHAGDKAFF.

The chain carries TRBV19 and TRBJ1-1; TRBD1 matches at 7 bases. CDR1 is LNHDA and CDR2 is SQIVND in the germline V gene (reference sequence). The CDR3 runs to 14 residues. With V trimmed by 6 bases and J by 11 bases, 15 bases remained unmatched. The CDR3 is CASSSRTGFFSAFF. Here the CDR3 DNA reads TGTGCCAGTAGCAGTCGGACAGGATTCTTTTCTGCTTTCTTT. Variable domain in full (rest from reference TRBV19 and TRBJ1-1): DGGITQSPKYLFRKEGQNVTLSCEQNLNHDAMYWYRQDPGQGLRLIYYSQIVNDFQKGDIAEGYSVSREKKESFPLTVTSAQKNPTAFYLCASSSRTGFFSAFFGQGTRLTVV.

The chain has TRBV5-5 and TRBJ1-4; no clear D. CDR1 and CDR2 (germline): SGHKS, YYEKEE (reference sequence). Between the trimmed V and J ends, which lost 0 bases and 2 bases, there was a span of 5 bases. This CDR3 comprises 14 residues. The DNA of the CDR3 is TGTGCCAGCAGCTTGGCACCCACTAATGAAAAACTGTTTTTT. This codes for CASSLAPTNEKLFF.

The chain recombines TRBV18 with TRBJ2-5; D is perhaps TRBD1 (5 bases). This CDR3 region has 15 residues. Between the trimmed V and J ends, which lost 2 bases and 0 bases, there was a span of 10 bases. CDR1 and CDR2 from the germline V gene are KGHSH and LQKENI. CDR3 in DNA: TGTGCCAGCTCACCAACGGACACCTACCAAGAGACCCAGTACTTC. It is translated as CASSPTDTYQETQYF.

This sequence joins TRBV5-1 and TRBJ2-5; maybe TRBD1 (5 bases). The CDR3 contains 12 residues. Between the trimmed V and J ends, which lost 2 bases and 4 bases, there was a span of 6 bases. The germline V gene has CDR1 SGHRS and CDR2 YFSETQ. In DNA form, the CDR3 reads TGCGCCAGCAGCTTCCAGGGAGAGACCCAGTACTTC. As protein: CASSFQGETQYF.

This sequence joins TRBV5-6 and TRBJ1-6; D remains ambiguous. CDR1 is SGHDT and CDR2 is YYEEEE in the germline V gene. The ends were cut back, 4 bases at V and 9 bases at J, with 8 bases in the middle. The CDR3 totals 12 residues. The CDR3 DNA follows: TGTGCCAGCAGCGTAAGCCGTTCACCCCTCCACTTT. This gives the protein CASSVSRSPLHF.

The chain employs TRBV6-1 and TRBJ2-2, with TRBD2 matching over 11 bases. The CDR3 is made up of 18 amino acids. V was clipped by 2 bases and J by 5 bases; unmatched bases: 10. Germline V CDR1 and CDR2: MNHNS, SASEGT. In nucleotides, the CDR3 is TGTGCCAGCAGTGAATTTGTAGCGGGAGGGCCGAGTACCGGGGAGCTGTTTTTT. Translation gives CASSEFVAGGPSTGELFF.

The chain carries TRBV29-1 and TRBJ2-1; 12 bases line up with TRBD2. Germline V gene data show CDR1 as SQVTM and CDR2 as ANQGSEA. This CDR3 has 14 residues. The ends lost 4 bases at V and 4 bases at J; junction bases unmatched: 2. Here the CDR3 reads CSVGGTSGYNEQFF. For the CDR3, the DNA is TGCAGCGTTGGAGGGACTAGCGGGTACAATGAGCAGTTCTTC.

This clone was seen more than once but under ten times. The chain recombines TRBV6-5 with TRBJ1-3; TRBD1 is a possible D gene (6 bases). The germline V and J ends were trimmed by 6 bases and 6 bases, with 15 bases remaining between them. The CDR3 is 14 residues long. Germline assignment: CDR1 MNHEY and CDR2 SVGAGI. Here the CDR3 DNA reads TGTGCCAGCAGGGACAGCGGGCTGGAAAACACCATATATTTT. The encoded protein is CASRDSGLENTIYF.

V usage is TRBV5-4 and J usage is TRBJ2-3, with D possibly being TRBD2 (7 bases). The CDR3 runs 19 residues. V lost 2 bases and J lost 0, with 22 bases in between. Germline V CDR1 and CDR2: SGHNT, YYREEE (reference sequence). The CDR3 nucleotides read TGTGCCAGCAGCTTCCGGATGGGCGGGGGCCTGGGGAGCACAGATACGCAGTATTTT. Protein product: CASSFRMGGGLGSTDTQYF.